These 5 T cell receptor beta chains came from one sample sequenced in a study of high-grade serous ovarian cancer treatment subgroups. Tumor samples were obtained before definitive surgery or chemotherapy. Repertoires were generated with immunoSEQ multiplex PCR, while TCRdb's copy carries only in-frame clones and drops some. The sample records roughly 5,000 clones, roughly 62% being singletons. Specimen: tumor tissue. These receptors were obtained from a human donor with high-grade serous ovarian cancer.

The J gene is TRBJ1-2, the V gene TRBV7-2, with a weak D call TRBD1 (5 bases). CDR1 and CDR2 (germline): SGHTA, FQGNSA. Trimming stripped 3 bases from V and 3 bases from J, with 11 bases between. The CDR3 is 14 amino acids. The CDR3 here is CASSFGDLDYGYTF. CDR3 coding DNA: TGTGCCAGCAGCTTTGGGGACCTCGACTATGGCTACACCTTC.

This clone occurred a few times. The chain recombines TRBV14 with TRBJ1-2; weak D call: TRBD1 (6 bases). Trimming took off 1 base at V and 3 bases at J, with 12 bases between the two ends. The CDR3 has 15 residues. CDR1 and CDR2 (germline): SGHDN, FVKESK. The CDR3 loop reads CASSQVLGADYGYTF. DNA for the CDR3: TGTGCCAGCAGCCAAGTACTGGGGGCGGACTATGGCTACACCTTC.

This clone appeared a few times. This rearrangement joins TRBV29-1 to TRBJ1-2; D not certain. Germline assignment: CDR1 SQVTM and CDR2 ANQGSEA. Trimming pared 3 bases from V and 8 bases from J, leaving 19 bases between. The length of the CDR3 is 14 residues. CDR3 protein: CSVEVGPQTYGYTF. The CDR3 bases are TGCAGCGTTGAGGTGGGCCCCCAGACCTACGGCTACACCTTC.

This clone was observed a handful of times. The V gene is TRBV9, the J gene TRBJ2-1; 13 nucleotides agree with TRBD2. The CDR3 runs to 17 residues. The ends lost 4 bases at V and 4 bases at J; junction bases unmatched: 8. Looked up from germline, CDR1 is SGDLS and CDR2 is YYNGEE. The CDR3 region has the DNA TGTGCCAGCAGCAACTACCTGACTAGCGGGGGGTACAATGAGCAGTTCTTC. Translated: CASSNYLTSGGYNEQFF.

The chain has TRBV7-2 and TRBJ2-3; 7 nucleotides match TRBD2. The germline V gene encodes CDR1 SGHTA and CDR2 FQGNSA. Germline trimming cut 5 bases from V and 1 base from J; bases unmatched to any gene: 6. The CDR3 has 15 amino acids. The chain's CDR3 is CASSLDSGGTDTQYF. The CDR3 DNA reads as TGTGCCAGCAGCCTCGACAGCGGGGGCACAGATACGCAGTATTTT.